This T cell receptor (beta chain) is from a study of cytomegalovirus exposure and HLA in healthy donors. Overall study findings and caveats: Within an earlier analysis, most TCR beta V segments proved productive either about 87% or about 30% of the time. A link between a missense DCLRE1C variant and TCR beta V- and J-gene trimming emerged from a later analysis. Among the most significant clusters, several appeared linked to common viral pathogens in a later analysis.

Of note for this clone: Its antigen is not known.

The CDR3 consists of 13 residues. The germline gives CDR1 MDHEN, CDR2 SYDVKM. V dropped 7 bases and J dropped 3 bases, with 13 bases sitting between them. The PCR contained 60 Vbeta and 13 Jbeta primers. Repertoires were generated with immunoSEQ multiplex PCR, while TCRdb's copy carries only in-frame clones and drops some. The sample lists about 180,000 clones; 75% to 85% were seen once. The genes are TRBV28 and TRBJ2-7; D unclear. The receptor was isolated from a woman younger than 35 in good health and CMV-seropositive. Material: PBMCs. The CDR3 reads CASTSPAIYEQYF. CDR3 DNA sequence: TGTGCCAGCACTAGTCCAGCTATCTACGAGCAGTACTTC.